This is a list of T cell receptor beta chains from one sample in a study of blood T cell repertoires in COVID-19. Method: immunoSEQ multiplex PCR; TCRdb's copy keeps in-frame clones and lacks some. This table holds about 99,000 clones, 87% found once. Sequenced: peripheral blood. All receptors derive from a man in his fifties with acute or convalescent COVID-19. Both conserved end residues are part of each CDR3. D genes are given only for firm matches. Clone sizes are given selectively: once, few, many, or a class where the clone is expanded.

J | V | size | D | DNA | CDR3
TRBJ2-1 | TRBV7-9 | . | TRBD2 | TGTGCCAGCACCCAGGGACTAGCGGGAAGATACAATGAGCAGTTCTTC | CASTQGLAGRYNEQFF
TRBJ2-1 | TRBV5-1 | . | TRBD2 | TGCGCCAGCAGCCCAGGACTAGCGGGAGGCTCCTACAATGAGCAGTTCTTC | CASSPGLAGGSYNEQFF
TRBJ2-1 | TRBV19 | . | TRBD2 | TGTGCCAGTAGGGCCGGACTAGCGGGAGATAGCGAGCAGTTCTTC | CASRAGLAGDSEQFF
TRBJ2-2 | TRBV4-1 | . | TRBD1 | TGCGCCAGCAGCCAACAGGCGACAGGGACCACCGGGGAGCTGTTTTTT | CASSQQATGTTGELFF
TRBJ2-2 | TRBV11-2 | . | . | TGTGCCAGCAGCTTAGTAGCGAGGAACACCGGGGAGCTGTTTTTT | CASSLVARNTGELFF
TRBJ1-2 | TRBV19 | . | TRBD1 | TGTGCCAGTAGTATACCCGACGGACAGGGGGCTTCTGGCTACACCTTC | CASSIPDGQGASGYTF
TRBJ2-3 | TRBV5-4 | . | . | TGTGCCAGCAGCTTGGACAGTGACACAGATACGCAGTATTTT | CASSLDSDTDTQYF
TRBJ1-1 | TRBV5-5 | . | TRBD1 | TGTGCCAGCAGCTTGGAGGGACAGGGATATAGGAACACTGAAGCTTTCTTT | CASSLEGQGYRNTEAFF
TRBJ2-2 | TRBV4-1 | few | . | TGCGCCAGCAGCCAGCCTAAAAACACCGGGGAGCTGTTTTTT | CASSQPKNTGELFF
TRBJ1-2 | TRBV27 | . | TRBD1 | TGTGCCAGCAGTTTATCGTTCAGGGGGCACGGTGGCTACACCTTC | CASSLSFRGHGGYTF
TRBJ1-6 | TRBV4-1 | . | TRBD1 | TGCGCCAGCAGCATACAGGGGCAGGGCGGTTCACCCCTCCACTTT | CASSIQGQGGSPLHF
TRBJ2-5 | TRBV4-1 | . | TRBD2 | TGCGCCAGCAGCCTAGATGGGAGGGAAGAGACCCAGTACTTC | CASSLDGREETQYF
TRBJ2-5 | TRBV5-1 | once | TRBD2 | TGCGCCAGCAGCTTAGCGGGGGGGGAGACCCAGTACTTC | CASSLAGGETQYF
TRBJ1-5 | TRBV19 | . | . | TGTGCCAGTACCCCTGGACAGTCGAGTAGCAATCAGCCCCAGCATTTT | CASTPGQSSSNQPQHF
TRBJ2-2 | TRBV19 | . | . | TGTGCCAGTACCCGGAGGGTGGGGGTTGGCACCGGGGAGCTGTTTTTT | CASTRRVGVGTGELFF
TRBJ2-2 | TRBV2 | once | . | TGTGCCAGCATGGAGGGAGTTTTCACCGGGGAGCTGTTTTTT | CASMEGVFTGELFF
TRBJ2-1 | TRBV6-5 | . | . | TGTGCCAGCAGCAGGGCCGCTAACAATGAGCAGTTCTTC | CASSRAANNEQFF
TRBJ2-7 | TRBV5-4 | . | TRBD1 | TGTGCCAGCAGCTTGGGATGGACAGGCTCCTACGAGCAGTACTTC | CASSLGWTGSYEQYF
TRBJ2-7 | TRBV27 | . | TRBD1 | TGTGCCAGCAGTCCCGGACAGGGAAACTCCTACGAGCAGTACTTC | CASSPGQGNSYEQYF
TRBJ1-1 | TRBV5-5 | . | . | TGTGCCAGCAGCTTCGAGGGTTGGACTGAAGCTTTCTTT | CASSFEGWTEAFF
TRBJ2-1 | TRBV4-2 | few | . | TGTGCCAGCAGCCAAGGCTTAAACGCGGGAAACACCTACAATGAGCAGTTCTTC | CASSQGLNAGNTYNEQFF
TRBJ1-1 | TRBV5-1 | . | . | TGCGCCAGCAGCTTGGAGGCAGGAGGCTCCCCCACTGAAGCTTTCTTT | CASSLEAGGSPTEAFF
TRBJ2-1 | TRBV5-4 | . | TRBD2 | TGTGCCAGCAGCAGTACCCTACTAGCGGGAGTAGGGTACAATGAGCAGTTCTTC | CASSSTLLAGVGYNEQFF
TRBJ2-3 | TRBV2 | . | TRBD2 | TGTGCCAGCAGTTCCGGACTAGCGGCTAGCACAGATACGCAGTATTTT | CASSSGLAASTDTQYF
TRBJ1-2 | TRBV27 | once | TRBD1 | TGTGCCAGCAGTTTTAGACAGGGGCATGGCTACACCTTC | CASSFRQGHGYTF
TRBJ2-2 | TRBV19 | . | TRBD1 | TGTGCCAGTAGTATGGGGTACAGGGGGGCCGGGGAGCTGTTTTTT | CASSMGYRGAGELFF
TRBJ2-7 | TRBV19 | . | TRBD2 | TGTGCCAGCCGTCCAAGAGCGGGAGGGCCTGGGGAGCAGTACTTC | CASRPRAGGPGEQYF
TRBJ2-7 | TRBV30 | . | TRBD2 | TGTGCCTGGAGCCTAGCGGGATTATCCGAGCAGTACTTC | CAWSLAGLSEQYF
TRBJ2-7 | TRBV6-5 | few | TRBD1 | TGTGCCAGCGCTAGGGGTACAGGGGCGTGGGGGGAGCAGTACTTC | CASARGTGAWGEQYF
TRBJ2-2 | TRBV9 | . | . | TGTGCCAGCAGCTCCCAATCCGGCACCGGGGAGCTGTTTTTT | CASSSQSGTGELFF
TRBJ1-4 | TRBV5-1 | . | . | TGCGCCAGCAGCAGCCTTCGGTCTAACGAAAAACTGTTTTTT | CASSSLRSNEKLFF
TRBJ2-7 | TRBV6-6 | . | TRBD2 | TGTGCCAGCAGTTACTCATCAGCGGGAGGGTACGAGCAGTACTTC | CASSYSSAGGYEQYF
TRBJ2-3 | TRBV7-9 | . | . | TGTGCCAGCAGCCCAAGCCCAGATACGCAGTATTTT | CASSPSPDTQYF
TRBJ1-3 | TRBV12-5 | . | TRBD1 | TGTGCTAGTGGTTTAGGGACAGGCTCTGGAAACACCATATATTTT | CASGLGTGSGNTIYF
TRBJ2-3 | TRBV3-1/TRBV3-2 | few | TRBD2 | TGTGCCTCGTCGGGGGGGCGGGAGTGGTCGACAGATACGCAGTATTTT | CASSGGREWSTDTQYF
TRBJ2-3 | TRBV7-9 | few | TRBD2 | TGTGCCAGCAGCTGGGGGGGAGATACGCAGTATTTT | CASSWGGDTQYF
TRBJ2-7 | TRBV6-1 | . | TRBD1 | TGTGCCAGCAGTGATATTGGACAGGGGACCTACGAGCAGTACTTC | CASSDIGQGTYEQYF
TRBJ2-2 | TRBV2 | . | . | TGTGCCAGCAGTGTAGCTAGTGGCGGGGAGCTGTTTTTT | CASSVASGGELFF
TRBJ2-5 | TRBV6-5 | once | . | TGTGCCAGCACTCGGGACATTGAGACCCAGTACTTC | CASTRDIETQYF
TRBJ1-2 | TRBV2 | . | . | TGTGCCAGCAGTGAAGGACTGCTTAACCTTAGGGGCTACACCTTC | CASSEGLLNLRGYTF
TRBJ2-7 | TRBV28 | . | TRBD2 | TGTGCCAGCAGTTTCCTCGCGGCGGGAGTCGGAGACGAGCAGTACTTC | CASSFLAAGVGDEQYF
TRBJ1-2 | TRBV6-5 | once | . | TGTGCCAGCAGTCCGAGGGAAGGAGGCTATGGCTACACCTTC | CASSPREGGYGYTF
TRBJ2-3 | TRBV11-2 | . | TRBD2 | TGTGCCAGCAGCTTAGCTCCCCGGGGACTAGCGGACAAAGATACGCAGTATTTT | CASSLAPRGLADKDTQYF
TRBJ2-2 | TRBV2 | . | TRBD1 | TGTGCCAGCACCACGGACAGGGGGCTGGGCGGGGAGCTGTTTTTT | CASTTDRGLGGELFF
TRBJ2-7 | TRBV10-3 | . | TRBD1 | TGTGCCATCAGTGAGTGGGGACAGCCTAGCTACGAGCAGTACTTC | CAISEWGQPSYEQYF
TRBJ2-2 | TRBV28 | . | TRBD2 | TGTGCCAGCAGCCTCGCCGGGACTAGCCATTTCACCGGGGAGCTGTTTTTT | CASSLAGTSHFTGELFF
TRBJ2-5 | TRBV7-8 | few | TRBD2 | TGTGCCAGCAGCAGCAGCGGGAGGGCCGTAGAGACCCAGTACTTC | CASSSSGRAVETQYF
TRBJ2-2 | TRBV12-3/TRBV12-4 | . | . | TGTGCCAGCAGACCCCAGGGGCCCGGGGAGCTGTTTTTT | CASRPQGPGELFF
TRBJ1-1 | TRBV2 | . | TRBD1 | TGTGCCAGCATCAGGGGGCTCACTGAAGCTTTCTTT | CASIRGLTEAFF
TRBJ2-1 | TRBV6-6 | . | . | TGTGCCAGCAGCCCACTGGCGGATAGCTCCTACAATGAGCAGTTCTTC | CASSPLADSSYNEQFF
TRBJ2-7 | TRBV5-1 | . | TRBD1 | TGCGCCAGCAGCTTGGGAGCAGGGGGCGTATCCTACGAGCAGTACTTC | CASSLGAGGVSYEQYF
TRBJ2-1 | TRBV10-2 | . | . | TGCGCCAGCAGTGAAAGAGTAGGGGTGTACAATGAGCAGTTCTTC | CASSERVGVYNEQFF
TRBJ1-1 | TRBV30 | . | . | TGTGCCTGGGGCACAATGAACACTGAAGCTTTCTTT | CAWGTMNTEAFF
TRBJ2-7 | TRBV19 | . | . | TGTGCCAGTAGTAGCCATAGCGGAGGTACCTACGAGCAGTACTTC | CASSSHSGGTYEQYF
TRBJ2-7 | TRBV6-2/TRBV6-3 | . | . | TGTGCCAGCAGTTACGGGATGACAGGACACTACGAGCAGTACTTC | CASSYGMTGHYEQYF
TRBJ2-5 | TRBV11-3 | . | TRBD2 | TGTGCCAGCAGCTTTGGAGCCTTAGCGGGAGGGCCAAGAGAGACCCAGTACTTC | CASSFGALAGGPRETQYF
TRBJ2-7 | TRBV5-6 | . | . | TGTGCCAGCAGCTTGGCTACCCTATCGGGTAGGGGGCAGTACTTC | CASSLATLSGRGQYF
TRBJ1-4 | TRBV4-1 | . | . | TGCGCCAGCAGCCGATCCGGGCTCTCGGGGGAAAAACTGTTTTTT | CASSRSGLSGEKLFF
TRBJ2-1 | TRBV5-1 | . | TRBD1 | TGCGCCAGCAGCTTGGGACAGGGGGCAGGTGAGCAGTTCTTC | CASSLGQGAGEQFF
TRBJ2-1 | TRBV5-4 | . | TRBD2 | TGTGCCAGCAGTAGTAGTGGACTAGCGGGACTCAGCTCCTACAATGAGCAGTTCTTC | CASSSSGLAGLSSYNEQFF